This T cell receptor (beta chain) was sequenced in a study of cytomegalovirus exposure and HLA in healthy donors. Whole-study results and caveats: Using the classifier, cytomegalovirus status was reportedly diagnosed with high specificity and sensitivity.

Method: immunoSEQ multiplex PCR; TCRdb's copy keeps in-frame clones and lacks some. Among roughly 200,000 clones, around nine tenths were seen once, and the ten largest hold 7.2%. Germline loops: CDR1 MNHEY, CDR2 SVGAGI. This CDR3 has 13 residues. V was shortened by 2 bases and J by 16 bases, with 17 bases between the two germline ends. Regarding this clone: The antigen remains undetermined.

V usage is TRBV6-5 and J usage is TRBJ1-4; D remains ambiguous. The receptor was derived from a man aged 25 to 45 in good health and CMV-seropositive. Material: PBMCs. CDR3 in DNA: TGTGCCAGCAGTTACAGTCAACGGTCGGGTTGGTTTTTT. The encoded protein is CASSYSQRSGWFF.